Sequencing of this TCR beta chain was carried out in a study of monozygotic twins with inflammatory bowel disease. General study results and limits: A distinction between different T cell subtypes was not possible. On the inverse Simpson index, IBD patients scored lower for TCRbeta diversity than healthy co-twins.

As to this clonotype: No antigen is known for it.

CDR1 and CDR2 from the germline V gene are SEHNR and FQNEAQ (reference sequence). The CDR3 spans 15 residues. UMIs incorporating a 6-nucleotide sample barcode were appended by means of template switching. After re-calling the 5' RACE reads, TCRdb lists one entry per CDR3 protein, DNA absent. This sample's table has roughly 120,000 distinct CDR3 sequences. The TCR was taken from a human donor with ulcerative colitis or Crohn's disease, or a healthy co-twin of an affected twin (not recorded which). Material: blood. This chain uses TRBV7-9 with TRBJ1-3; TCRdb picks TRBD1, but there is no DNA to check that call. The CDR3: CASSLRAGHGNTIYF.